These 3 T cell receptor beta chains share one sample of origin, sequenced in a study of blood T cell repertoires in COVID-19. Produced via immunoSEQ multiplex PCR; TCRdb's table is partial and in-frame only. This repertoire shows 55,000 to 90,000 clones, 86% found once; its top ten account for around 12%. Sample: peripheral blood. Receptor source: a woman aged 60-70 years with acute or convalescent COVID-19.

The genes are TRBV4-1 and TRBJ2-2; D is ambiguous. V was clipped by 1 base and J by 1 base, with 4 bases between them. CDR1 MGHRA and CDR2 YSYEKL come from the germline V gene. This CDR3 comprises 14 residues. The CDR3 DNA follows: TGCGCCAGCAGCCAAGTAGTGAACACCGGGGAGCTGTTTTTT. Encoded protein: CASSQVVNTGELFF.

The CDR3 loop is CASSQVPRGRSEQYF. The CDR3 DNA is TGTGCCAGCAGCCAAGTACCCAGGGGGCGCTCCGAGCAGTACTTC. The chain has TRBV14 and TRBJ2-7; 8 positions agree with TRBD1. This CDR3 comprises 15 residues. Per germline, CDR1 SGHDN and CDR2 FVKESK. Germline trimming cut 1 base from V and 6 bases from J; bases unmatched to any gene: 8.

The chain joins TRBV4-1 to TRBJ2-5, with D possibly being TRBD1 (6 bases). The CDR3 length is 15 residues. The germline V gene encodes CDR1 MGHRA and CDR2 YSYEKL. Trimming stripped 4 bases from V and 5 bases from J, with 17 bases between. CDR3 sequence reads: CASSRTGTGMETQYF. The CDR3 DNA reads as TGCGCCAGCAGCCGGACGGGAACAGGGATGGAGACCCAGTACTTC.